This T cell receptor beta chain was identified in a study of blood T cell repertoires in COVID-19. Study-level information: The United States, Italy and Spain supplied acute and convalescent COVID-19 samples. Sources were T cells, B-cell-depleted T cells, or PBMCs; the material itself was cDNA or gDNA.

Study processing details: Estimation of nucleated cell counts was performed using reference gene primer amplification. Assay: immunoSEQ multiplex PCR; the TCRdb copy retains only in-frame clones and omits some. The V and J calls and clone size were taken over from that table, and D and trimming were inferred from the DNA. In the table there are approximately 100,000 clones, 85% to 95% of which are singletons. There are 15 residues in the CDR3. Trimming removed 3 bases at V and 2 bases at J, with 11 bases between. In germline, CDR1 is MDHEN, CDR2 SYDVKM. The receptor was isolated from a man in his forties or fifties with active COVID-19. The chain links TRBV28 to TRBJ1-5; tentative D call: TRBD1 (5 bases). What was sequenced was peripheral blood. CDR3 protein: CASSLNRRGNQPQHF. DNA of the CDR3: TGTGCCAGCAGTTTGAACAGGAGGGGCAATCAGCCCCAGCATTTT.